This T cell receptor beta chain derives from a study of tumor and adjacent non-tumor tissue in lung cancer. Study-wide background: Patients were aged roughly 30 to 76, nine to eleven men and about 5 women, stage I to III. The study, taken as a whole, reports: Normal lung showed higher cumulative top 100 clone frequency than tumor. Shorter survival was associated with higher TCR diversity in tumors.

This CDR3 is built from 14 residues. The V gene's germline CDR1 is SQVTM and CDR2 ANQGSEA. The germline V and J ends were trimmed by 7 bases and 0 bases, with 13 bases remaining between them. About this clonotype: As yet, its antigen is unknown.

The template was RNA from unsorted bulk tissue. Chemotherapy-naive patients with new lung cancer underwent thoracic surgery in China, August–November 2014. Three rounds of nested PCR, following a modified ARM-PCR protocol, produced the TCRbeta library. Each CDR3 protein gets one entry after TCRdb re-called the multiplex PCR reads with MiXCR. The repertoire consists of approximately 70,000 distinct CDR3 sequences, with 60% to 75% occurring once and the leading ten covering 28%. This TCR came from a man aged 55 to 70 with non-small cell lung cancer. The genes are TRBV29-1 and TRBJ2-1; perhaps TRBD2 as D (5 bases). Sequenced material: lung tumor tissue. The CDR3: CSADRSASYNEQFF. In DNA form, the CDR3 reads TGCAGCGCTGATCGTAGCGCCTCCTACAATGAGCAGTTCTTC.